The T cell receptor (beta chain) described here comes from a study of human T cells and chemical hapten exposure. Study-wide background: Patients, predominantly female, presented with alopecia areata, totalis or universalis. Study-level points and caveats: No change in TCRs above 1 in 1000 frequency was produced by DPC sensitization.

This clonotype has ten or more counts. Its antigen is not known. As to time point: patch test 1, 2 weeks after DPC sensitization. Indicated treatment: therapeutic diphenylcyclopropenone sensitization with weekly scalp DPC. Every donor had alopecia and was 18 to 70 years old; all were suitable for DPC. The library labeled individual cDNA molecules by adding unique molecular identifiers to them. TCRdb passed the RACE reads through MiXCR, listing each CDR3 protein once. Among about 380,000 distinct CDR3 sequences listed, more than 4.5% were seen once. The CDR3 is 15 residues long. Germline lookup yields CDR1 SEHNR and CDR2 FQNEAQ (reference sequence). V shed 5 bases, J shed 6 bases, and the junction held 3 bases outside the gene matches.

This TCR derives from a woman aged 45-65 years with alopecia areata. Some clones in this sample may be carry-over from other donors' samples. Sequencing used whole blood, obtained in connection with sensitization to the hapten diphenylcyclopropenone (DPC). This chain connects TRBV7-9 to TRBJ2-1; 14 positions match TRBD2. CDR3 sequence: CASSMTSGGANEQFF. CDR3 nucleotide sequence: TGTGCCAGCAGCATGACTAGCGGGGGGGCCAATGAGCAGTTCTTC.